This T cell receptor (beta chain) emerged from a study of blood T cell repertoires in COVID-19. V was clipped by 6 bases and J by 4 bases, with 6 bases between them. The length of the CDR3 is 12 residues. Per the germline V gene, CDR1 is ENHRY and CDR2 is SYGVKD. TCRdb's table, derived via immunoSEQ multiplex PCR, lists solely in-frame clones and lacks some. The sample lists around 280,000 clones, around 90% occurring once. This sequence joins TRBV10-3 and TRBJ1-4; D is possibly TRBD1 (6 bases). The TCR comes from a woman in her forties or fifties who had recovered from COVID-19. The sequenced sample consisted of peripheral blood. This chain's CDR3 is CAIRDSNEKLFF. CDR3 DNA sequence: TGTGCCATCAGGGACAGTAATGAAAAACTGTTTTTT.